Listed below are T cell receptor beta chains from one sample, sequenced in a study of CD8 T cells in ankylosing spondylitis. TCRdb called the 5' RACE reads again in MiXCR, with one record for every CDR3 protein. Here the sample spans 500,000 to 650,000 distinct CDR3 sequences, roughly 5% being singletons. The sequenced material came from blood, either unsorted or a sorted T cell fraction (not recorded which). All receptors come from a male donor with ankylosing spondylitis. The CDR3 runs from the conserved cysteine through the conserved F or W. A D gene is named only where the DNA matches it firmly. Some rows have no size entry. The others give once, few or many, or a class for an expanded clone.

j_call | v_call | d_call | clone_size | cdr3_nt | cdr3_aa
TRBJ2-3 | TRBV28 | NA | few | TGTGCCAGCGGACGTGGAGATACGCAGTATTTT | CASGRGDTQYF
TRBJ2-2 | TRBV20-1 | NA | many | TGCAGTGCTAGTGAGGGAGAGGGCACCGGGGAGCTGTTTTTT | CSASEGEGTGELFF
TRBJ2-3 | TRBV20-1 | TRBD1 | many | TGCAGTGCTACCACCGGGACAGGGATTTCAGATACGCAGTATTTT | CSATTGTGISDTQYF
TRBJ1-5 | TRBV6-2/TRBV6-3 | NA | many | TGTGCCAGCAGTTACCTGGGTCAGCCCCAGCATTTT | CASSYLGQPQHF
TRBJ2-5 | TRBV5-1 | TRBD2 | many | TGCGCCAGCACCAACGGACTAGCGGGGCAAGAGACCCAGTACTTC | CASTNGLAGQETQYF
TRBJ1-5 | TRBV7-9 | NA | many | TGTGCCAGCAGCGTAAAGGGGTATCAGCCCCAGCATTTT | CASSVKGYQPQHF
TRBJ1-2 | TRBV2 | TRBD1 | many | TGTGCCAGCAGAGGGACAGGAAGTAACTATGGCTACACCTTC | CASRGTGSNYGYTF
TRBJ1-6 | TRBV5-1 | TRBD1 | many | TGCGCCAGCAGTCGGGACAGGACAAATTCACCCCTCCACTTT | CASSRDRTNSPLHF
TRBJ1-1 | TRBV12-3/TRBV12-4 | TRBD1 | many | TGTGCCAGCAGGTTGACAGGGGGCCTCACTGAAGCTTTCTTT | CASRLTGGLTEAFF
TRBJ1-1 | TRBV29-1 | TRBD1 | many | TGCAGCGTTCGGACAGGACCGAACACTGAAGCTTTCTTT | CSVRTGPNTEAFF
TRBJ1-5 | TRBV20-1 | NA | NA | TGCAGTGCTGGGGCGCATGTAGGGTCTCCGAGCAATCAGCCCCAGCATTTT | CSAGAHVGSPSNQPQHF
TRBJ1-2 | TRBV7-2 | TRBD1 | few | TGTGCCAGCAGCTACCGGACAGGGGGCTTGTATGGCTACACCTTC | CASSYRTGGLYGYTF
TRBJ1-6 | TRBV20-1 | NA | many | TGCAGTGCGCTAGGGGCCTCACCCCTCCACTTT | CSALGASPLHF
TRBJ2-1 | TRBV10-3 | NA | NA | TGTGCCATCAGTCCAGGGACCTACAATGAGCAGTTCTTC | CAISPGTYNEQFF
TRBJ2-7 | TRBV12-3/TRBV12-4 | TRBD2 | many | TGTGCCAGCAGTTTAGTGGTTAGCGGGGTCGTCGAGCAGTACTTC | CASSLVVSGVVEQYF
TRBJ2-2 | TRBV7-2 | NA | many | TGTGCCAGCAGCTTAGCCCAAGGACTGTACACCGGGGAGCTGTTTTTT | CASSLAQGLYTGELFF
TRBJ2-7 | TRBV13 | TRBD2 | many | TGTGCCAGCAGCTTCGGGACTAGCGGGGCCTTGCAGTACTTC | CASSFGTSGALQYF
TRBJ1-5 | TRBV6-1 | NA | NA | TGTGCCAGCAGTGGAACAGGGTCCTATAGCAATCAGCCCCAGCATTTT | CASSGTGSYSNQPQHF
TRBJ1-5 | TRBV5-1 | NA | many | TGCGCCAGCAGCCCGTTTTCTAGGTGGTGGGATGCCGACAATCAGCCCCAGCATTTT | CASSPFSRWWDADNQPQHF
TRBJ2-7 | TRBV20-1 | TRBD1 | many | TGCAGTGCTAGAGATGGCCGGAGGACAGGCGCGTACGAGCAGTACTTC | CSARDGRRTGAYEQYF
TRBJ1-6 | TRBV7-3 | TRBD1 | many | TGTGCCAGCAGCTCCGACAGGGGTATGTCACCCCTCCACTTT | CASSSDRGMSPLHF
TRBJ1-1 | TRBV5-1 | NA | many | TGCGCCAGCACCTCAGGGGTTCTCACTGAAGCTTTCTTT | CASTSGVLTEAFF